These T cell receptor beta chains were read from a single sample in a study of blood T cells in healthy people across ages. MiXCR, run by TCRdb on the 5' RACE reads, gives a single entry per CDR3 protein. The sample has 850,000 to 1,100,000 distinct CDR3 sequences; around two fifths are singletons. The material sequenced was blood. The receptor set was obtained from a man between 18 and 35 years old in good health. The CDR3 runs from the conserved cysteine through the conserved F or W. D genes are given only for firm matches. The size field is filled for only some rows; it gives once, few, many or a size class.

v_call	j_call	d_call	clone_size	cdr3_nt	cdr3_aa
TRBV30	TRBJ1-5	NA	NA	TGTGCCTGGAGTACCGGGACATCCACAAATCAGCCCCAGCATTTT	CAWSTGTSTNQPQHF
TRBV6-5	TRBJ2-3	TRBD2	NA	TGTGCCAGCCCCCTAGCGGGAGTCACAGATACGCAGTATTTT	CASPLAGVTDTQYF
TRBV7-9	TRBJ1-2	TRBD1	NA	TGTGCCAGCAGCTTAGGGTGGGACAGGGGGCCGCATGGCTACACCTTC	CASSLGWDRGPHGYTF
TRBV10-2	TRBJ2-7	NA	few	TGCGCCAGCAGTGACGTAGGAGGGGGGCGATCCTACGAGCAGTACTTC	CASSDVGGGRSYEQYF
TRBV5-1	TRBJ2-7	NA	NA	TGCGCCAGCAGCTTGGTTGGGCAATCCGGCGAGCAGTACTTC	CASSLVGQSGEQYF
TRBV15	TRBJ2-1	NA	few	TGTGCCACCAGCAGAGATCCAGAACACAATGAGCAGTTCTTC	CATSRDPEHNEQFF
TRBV7-9	TRBJ2-1	TRBD1	NA	TGTACCAGCAGCTTAGCGACCGGACAGGGGGCTAACAATGAGCAGTTCTTC	CTSSLATGQGANNEQFF
TRBV9	TRBJ1-2	NA	NA	TGTGCCAGCAGAACCAACTCCGGCTACACCTTC	CASRTNSGYTF
TRBV6-2/TRBV6-3	TRBJ2-5	NA	few	TGCGCCAGCAGCCGAGGGACGCTCCAAGAGACCCAGTACTTC	CASSRGTLQETQYF
TRBV20-1	TRBJ1-6	TRBD1	NA	TGCAGTGCTAGAAGGGACAGGGAGTATAATTCACCCCTCCACTTT	CSARRDREYNSPLHF
TRBV12-3/TRBV12-4	TRBJ1-5	NA	NA	TGTGCCAGCAGTGCTGGGGTCCAGAAAAGCAATCAGCCCCAGCATTTT	CASSAGVQKSNQPQHF
TRBV10-3	TRBJ2-1	TRBD1	NA	TGTGCCATCAATCCAACCCTCCTCCGGGACAGAAACTCCTACAATGAGCAGTTCTTC	CAINPTLLRDRNSYNEQFF
TRBV6-6	TRBJ1-1	TRBD1	NA	TGTGCCAGCAGTCTTATTACAGGGGGCACTGAAGCTTTCTTT	CASSLITGGTEAFF
TRBV4-3	TRBJ2-7	NA	NA	TGCGCCAGCAGCCAGCTCCTCTCTAGCGCCTCCTACAATGAGCAGTACTTC	CASSQLLSSASYNEQYF
TRBV10-3	TRBJ2-5	TRBD2	few	TGTGCCATCAGTGAGTTTCAGCGGGGGTCAGAGACCCAGTACTTC	CAISEFQRGSETQYF
TRBV20-1	TRBJ2-1	TRBD1	NA	TGCAGTGCTAGAACAGGGGGCAGGGACTACAATGAGCAGTTCTTC	CSARTGGRDYNEQFF
TRBV27	TRBJ2-7	NA	NA	TGTGCCAGCAGTTTATCCCCAGATACTCTATACAATGAGCAGTACTTC	CASSLSPDTLYNEQYF
TRBV12-3/TRBV12-4	TRBJ2-2	NA	NA	TGTGCCAGCAGTTTGGTATGGCGGCCGAACACCGGGGAGCTGTTTTTT	CASSLVWRPNTGELFF
TRBV7-9	TRBJ1-5	NA	NA	TGTGCCAGCAGCTTAGAGTCAGACAATCAGCCCCAGCATTTT	CASSLESDNQPQHF
TRBV29-1	TRBJ1-5	NA	NA	TGCAGCGTTGCCGACGGACCCTATCAGCCCCAGCATTTT	CSVADGPYQPQHF
TRBV29-1	TRBJ2-4	TRBD2	many	TGCAGCGTTGTCAGCGGGGGGAGCATTCAGTACTTC	CSVVSGGSIQYF
TRBV25-1	TRBJ2-7	NA	NA	TGTGCCATCAAATATTCCTTGGCGGGCCCAACCAACAATGAGCAGTACTTC	CAIKYSLAGPTNNEQYF
TRBV6-1	TRBJ1-1	NA	NA	TGTGCCAGCAAGGGTTCAGATCAGAACACTGAAGCTTTCTTT	CASKGSDQNTEAFF
TRBV20-1	TRBJ2-3	NA	few	TGCAGTGCTTTCCAGGCCACTAGCACAGATACGCAGTATTTT	CSAFQATSTDTQYF
TRBV7-9	TRBJ1-1	NA	few	TGTGCCAGCAGCTTAGGAACCCCGGGAGAGGAAGCTGAAGCTTTCTTT	CASSLGTPGEEAEAFF
TRBV10-3	TRBJ2-5	TRBD1	few	TGTGCCATCAGTGGGACAGGGAGTGGAGAGACCCAGTACTTC	CAISGTGSGETQYF
TRBV9	TRBJ1-4	NA	NA	TGTGCCAGCAGCGCGTACGGTGCAACTAATGAAAAACTGTTTTTT	CASSAYGATNEKLFF
TRBV12-3/TRBV12-4	TRBJ2-1	TRBD1	few	TGTGCCAGCAGTCCGACAGGGGGTCTCAATGAGCAGTTCTTC	CASSPTGGLNEQFF
TRBV11-2	TRBJ2-5	NA	NA	TGTGCCAGCAGCCCCTACCTGGACCAAGAGACCCAGTACTTC	CASSPYLDQETQYF
TRBV19	TRBJ2-5	NA	few	TGTGCCAGTAGTATGTGGGACGACCAAGAGACCCAGTACTTC	CASSMWDDQETQYF
TRBV20-1	TRBJ2-3	TRBD2	NA	TGCAGTGTCCCCAGCGGGGGGGGATTAGAGACGCAGTATTTT	CSVPSGGGLETQYF
TRBV12-3/TRBV12-4	TRBJ2-2	TRBD1	NA	TGTGCCAGCAGAGGCAGGACAGGATTAAACACCGGGGAGCCGTTTTTT	CASRGRTGLNTGEPFF
TRBV20-1	TRBJ2-5	TRBD1	once	TGCAGTGCTATCCTCCCGGGACAGGATAACAATGAGCAGTACTTC	CSAILPGQDNNEQYF
TRBV2	TRBJ1-2	TRBD1	NA	TGTGCCAGCAGGACAGGGGGCGCGAGGGGTGGCTACACCTTC	CASRTGGARGGYTF
TRBV19	TRBJ2-5	NA	NA	TGTGCCAGTAGTATCGCCCAGGTTAGCAATGAGCAGTACTTC	CASSIAQVSNEQYF
TRBV6-5	TRBJ1-2	NA	few	TGTGCCAGCAGCGACGACAGCAACTATGGCTACACCTTC	CASSDDSNYGYTF
TRBV6-5	TRBJ2-2	NA	few	TGTGCCAGCAGTCCCACGACGGTTTCCGGGGAGCTGTTTTTT	CASSPTTVSGELFF
TRBV12-3/TRBV12-4	TRBJ1-2	NA	NA	TGTGCCAGCAGGTTGGACGGGGTCCCGTGGGGCTACACCTTC	CASRLDGVPWGYTF